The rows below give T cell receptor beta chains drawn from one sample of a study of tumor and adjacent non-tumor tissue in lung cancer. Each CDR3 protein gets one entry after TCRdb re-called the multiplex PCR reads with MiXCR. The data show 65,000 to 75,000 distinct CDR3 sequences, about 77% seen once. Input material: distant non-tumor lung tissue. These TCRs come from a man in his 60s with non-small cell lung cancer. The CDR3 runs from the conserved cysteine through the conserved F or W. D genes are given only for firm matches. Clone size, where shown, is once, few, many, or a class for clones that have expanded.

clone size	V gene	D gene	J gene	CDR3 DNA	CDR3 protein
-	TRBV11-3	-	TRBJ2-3	TGTGCCAACAGCACCGGGCTAGCACATAGCACAGATACGCTGTATTTT	CANSTGLAHSTDTLYF
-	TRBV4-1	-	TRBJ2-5	TGCGCCAGGTGCCAAGATCGACTGGGGGGAGAGACCCAGTACTTC	CARCQDRLGGETQYF
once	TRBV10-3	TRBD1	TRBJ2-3	TGTGCCATCAGTTGTAGGGGGCGTCGCACAGATTCGCAGTATTTT	CAISCRGRRTDSQYF
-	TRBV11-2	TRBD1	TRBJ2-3	TGTGCCACCAGCCCGGGACAGGGTGTGACAGATACACAGTATTTT	CATSPGQGVTDTQYF
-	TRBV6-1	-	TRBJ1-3	TGTGCCAGCGCGGGGCCCAGGCCGTCCTCTGGAAACACCATATATTTT	CASAGPRPSSGNTIYF
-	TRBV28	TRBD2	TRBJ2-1	TGCGCCAGCAGTCCTAGCGGTGCCTACAATGAGCACCTCTTC	CASSPSGAYNEHLF
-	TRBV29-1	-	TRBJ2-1	TGCAGCGTTGGCTCGGGGGGCCAGGGGAATGAGCAGTTCTTC	CSVGSGGQGNEQFF
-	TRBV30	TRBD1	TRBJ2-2	TGTGCCTGGAAGAATCCGGGACAGGGGGCCGGGGAGCTGTTTTTT	CAWKNPGQGAGELFF
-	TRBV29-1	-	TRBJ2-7	TGTAGCGCAACAAGGGAGGGACAGGATTCCTACGAGCAATACTTC	CSATREGQDSYEQYF
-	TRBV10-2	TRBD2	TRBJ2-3	TGCGCCAGCAGTGATGAGGGAGGGGAACCAAGTCAGACCCAGTATTTT	CASSDEGGEPSQTQYF
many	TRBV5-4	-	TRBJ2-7	TGTGCCAGCAGACCCGAGGACCCAACGGGGGAGCAGTACTTC	CASRPEDPTGEQYF
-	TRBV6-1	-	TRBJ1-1	TGTGCCAGCAGTTCGCAAGGCGAGGCCACTGAAGTTTTCTTT	CASSSQGEATEVFF
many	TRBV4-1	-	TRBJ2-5	TGCGCCAGCAGCCAAGCATCGGGCGGGGAGACCCAGTACTTC	CASSQASGGETQYF
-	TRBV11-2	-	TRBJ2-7	TGTGCCAACAGTCCCCGTACAGTGGGGGAGCAGTACTTC	CANSPRTVGEQYF
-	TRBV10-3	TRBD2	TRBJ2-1	TGTGCCATTCGGGAGGAAGATAAACATGAGCAGTTCTTC	CAIREEDKHEQFF
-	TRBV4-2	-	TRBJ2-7	TGTGCCAGCAGCTCGTCAGGGGATAGGGACGAGCAGTACTTC	CASSSSGDRDEQYF
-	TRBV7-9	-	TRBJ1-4	TGTGCCAGTAGTCGGTCCCTTTCAACTAATGAACAAATGTTTTTT	CASSRSLSTNEQMFF
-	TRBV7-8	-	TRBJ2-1	TGTGCTAGCAGCTCCAAGGGGCTAGCGTGGAACAATGAGCAGTTCTTC	CASSSKGLAWNNEQFF
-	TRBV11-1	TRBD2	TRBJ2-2	TGTGCCAGAAGTTATACTAGTGGCAGCGGGAAGCTGTTTTTT	CARSYTSGSGKLFF
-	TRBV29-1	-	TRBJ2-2	TGCAGCGTTGAAGATCTCAAAGATGGGACCGGGGAACTGTTTTTT	CSVEDLKDGTGELFF
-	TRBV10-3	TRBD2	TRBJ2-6	TGTGCCATCAGTGAAGATGGGACTAGCGGGAGGGACTCTGGAACCAACGTCCTGACTTTC	CAISEDGTSGRDSGTNVLTF
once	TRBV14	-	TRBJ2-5	TGTGCCAGCAGCCAACTTAGCGGTTTTCGAGAGACCCAGTACTTC	CASSQLSGFRETQYF
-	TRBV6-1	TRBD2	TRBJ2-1	TGTGCCAGTAGTGATTACCCAGGACTAGTTGCAAGTATGGATGAGCAGTTCTTC	CASSDYPGLVASMDEQFF
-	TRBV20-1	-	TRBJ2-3	TGCAGTGGTGTACGGAGGGACTTTCACGAAGATACGCAGTATTTT	CSGVRRDFHEDTQYF
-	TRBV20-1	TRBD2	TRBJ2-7	TGCAGTGCTAGAGATCTGATGGGCGGGAGTATCTACGAGGAGTACTTC	CSARDLMGGSIYEEYF
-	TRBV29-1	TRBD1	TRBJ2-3	TGCAACGCCCAGACAGGGGCGAGTAGCACAGATACGCAGTATTTT	CNAQTGASSTDTQYF
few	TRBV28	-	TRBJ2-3	TGTGCCAGTAGTTCCCGTGCTCAGCCGGGAAGAGATACGCAGTATTTT	CASSSRAQPGRDTQYF
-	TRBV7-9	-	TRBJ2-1	TGTGCCAACATGGAAGTTAAGGGACGTAGGCATGAGCGGTTCTTC	CANMEVKGRRHERFF
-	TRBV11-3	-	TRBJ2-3	TGTGCCAGTGGCTTCGGGGGAACCTCTAGCACAGATACGCTGTATTTT	CASGFGGTSSTDTLYF
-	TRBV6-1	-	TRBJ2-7	TGTACCAGCAGTGGGGTCAACTACGAGCAGTACTTC	CTSSGVNYEQYF
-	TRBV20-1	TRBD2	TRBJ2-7	TGCAGTGCTAGGGACATGGGACTAGCGGCAACCTACGAGCAGCACTTC	CSARDMGLAATYEQHF
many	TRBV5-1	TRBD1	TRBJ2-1	TGCGCCAGCAGCTTGGAGGGGACACAGGGGAGCGATGAGCAGTTCTTC	CASSLEGTQGSDEQFF
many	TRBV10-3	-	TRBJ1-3	TGTGCCTCCTCACCAGCTAGACAGGCGAACTCTGGAAACACCATATATTTT	CASSPARQANSGNTIYF
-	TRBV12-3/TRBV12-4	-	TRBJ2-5	TGTGCCAGCAGTTTAGATGGGGCTGGGGAGACCCACTACTTC	CASSLDGAGETHYF
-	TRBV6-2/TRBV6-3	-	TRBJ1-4	TGTGCCACCAGTTACTTTCAGGAGAACGGGGAAAAACTGTTTTTT	CATSYFQENGEKLFF
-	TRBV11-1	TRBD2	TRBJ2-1	TGTGTCAGCAGTCAAGGGACGCGGGGGGGATACAGTGAGCAGTTCTTC	CVSSQGTRGGYSEQFF
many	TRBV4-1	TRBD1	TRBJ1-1	TGCGCCAGCAGCCAAGGACCCGGGACAGGGGGCAGGGGCACTGAAGCTTTCTTT	CASSQGPGTGGRGTEAFF
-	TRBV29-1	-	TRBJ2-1	TGCAGCGTCGATCGGCAGGAGGACCCGGATGAGCAGTTCTTC	CSVDRQEDPDEQFF